This T cell receptor beta chain is from a study of T cells in narcolepsy. About the study: Donors had narcolepsy type 1 or type 2, or were healthy controls.

The table came from immunoSEQ multiplex PCR; TCRdb's copy has only in-frame clones and leaves some out. The data show around 18,000 clones, approximately 72% seen once. Germline V CDR1 and CDR2: SGHVS, FNYEAQ. The CDR3 runs to 13 residues. The V end was cut by 1 base, the J end by 4 bases, with 8 bases between. Of note for this clone: Its target is not known.

General observations from the study: Same-patient CSF and blood CD4+ T cell clonotypes included HCRT-specific and TRIB2-specific autoreactive ones. Reportedly, autoreactive clonotypes were serially detected in patients' blood but not controls'.

The J gene is TRBJ2-7, the V gene TRBV7-6; weak D call: TRBD2 (6 bases). Specimen: CD45RA- memory CD8+ T cells from PBMCs. The sequence derives from a human donor with narcolepsy. The CDR3 sequence: CASSLGTIYEQYF. The CDR3 DNA follows: TGTGCCAGCAGCTTAGGGACTATTTACGAGCAGTACTTC.